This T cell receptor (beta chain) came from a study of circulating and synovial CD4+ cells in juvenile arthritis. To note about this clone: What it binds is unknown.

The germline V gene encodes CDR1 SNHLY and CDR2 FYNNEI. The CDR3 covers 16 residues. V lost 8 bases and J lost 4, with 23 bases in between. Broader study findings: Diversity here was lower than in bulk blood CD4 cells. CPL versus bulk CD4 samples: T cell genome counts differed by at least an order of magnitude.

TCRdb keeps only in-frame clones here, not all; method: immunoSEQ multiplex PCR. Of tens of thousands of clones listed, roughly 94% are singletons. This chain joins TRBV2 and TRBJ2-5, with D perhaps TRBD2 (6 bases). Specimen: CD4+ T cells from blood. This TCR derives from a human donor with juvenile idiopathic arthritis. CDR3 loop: CASYYGTRKGTETQYF. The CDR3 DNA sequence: TGTGCCAGCTATTATGGGACTCGGAAGGGGACAGAGACCCAGTACTTC.